These T cell receptor beta chains were read from a single sample in a study of shared clonotypes between healthy human individuals. This table comes from immunoSEQ multiplex PCR, and its TCRdb copy is limited to in-frame clones, with some not included. Among about 1.5 million clones listed, around 95% were seen once. Sample: naive CD4+ T cells sorted from blood. Every receptor here comes from a man younger than 40 in good health. Both conserved end residues are part of each CDR3. A D gene is named only where the DNA matches it firmly. A clone size is listed for some rows: how often the clone was seen (once, few, many), or a class if it is expanded.

.	TRBV5-6	TRBJ2-1	TRBD1	TGTGCCAGCAGCTCAATCAGGGACAGGGGAAATACGGATGAGCAGTTCTTC	CASSSIRDRGNTDEQFF
.	TRBV9	TRBJ2-1	.	TGTGCCAGCAGCGTAGGGCCCGATGTGGCGGGCTACAATGAGCAGTTCTTC	CASSVGPDVAGYNEQFF
.	TRBV7-3	TRBJ2-1	.	TGTGCCAGCAGCCCCCGGACAGGGAGAAGGACTAGCGAATACAATGAGCAGTTCTTC	CASSPRTGRRTSEYNEQFF
.	TRBV25-1	TRBJ2-4	TRBD1	TGTGCCAGCAGTGTGACAGGGTCCAAAAACATTCAGTACTTC	CASSVTGSKNIQYF
.	TRBV11-2	TRBJ1-5	.	TGTGCCAGCAACCCCACCGGGTCACCCAATCAGCCCCAGCATTTT	CASNPTGSPNQPQHF
.	TRBV7-2	TRBJ2-7	TRBD2	TGTGCCAGCAGGAGAACTAGCGGGGGTTACGAGCAGTACTTC	CASRRTSGGYEQYF
.	TRBV28	TRBJ2-5	.	TGTGCCAGCACCCGGGACGCCTGGCGAAAAGAGACCCAGTACTTC	CASTRDAWRKETQYF
.	TRBV27	TRBJ2-1	TRBD2	TGTGCCAGCAAACTGTTGGGAGGGCCCGCCAGCGAGCAGTTCTTC	CASKLLGGPASEQFF
.	TRBV15	TRBJ2-5	.	TGTGCCACCAGCAGAGGGTCTCAAGAGACCCAGTACTTC	CATSRGSQETQYF
.	TRBV6-5	TRBJ2-7	TRBD2	TGTGCCAGCAGTAGGACTAGCGGATACGAGCAGTACTTC	CASSRTSGYEQYF
.	TRBV7-6	TRBJ2-5	TRBD2	TGTGCCAGCAGCCGGGAGGAGCCGGGAGGTCGAGAGACCCAGTACTTC	CASSREEPGGRETQYF
.	TRBV18	TRBJ2-3	TRBD2	TGTGCCAGCTCACCCCAGGGACTATTCACAGATACGCAGTATTTT	CASSPQGLFTDTQYF
.	TRBV6-1	TRBJ1-4	.	TGTGCCAGCAGGGAAGTGGTGTTCACTAATGAAAAACTGTTTTTT	CASREVVFTNEKLFF
.	TRBV19	TRBJ2-3	TRBD2	TGTGCCAGTAGTCCCAGACTAGCGGGGCGCACAGATACGCAGTATTTT	CASSPRLAGRTDTQYF
.	TRBV18	TRBJ2-2	.	TGTGCCAGCTCACAACTAGGCCGGGAGCTGTTTTTT	CASSQLGRELFF
.	TRBV7-2	TRBJ2-7	TRBD2	TGTGCCAGCAGCGCAAGGCGACTAGCGGGAGATAGGGAGCAGTACTTC	CASSARRLAGDREQYF
.	TRBV7-2	TRBJ2-1	.	TGTGCCAGCAGCTCCAATAAGGGGGAATACAATGAGCAGTTCTTC	CASSSNKGEYNEQFF
.	TRBV10-3	TRBJ2-7	TRBD1	TGTGCCATCAGTGAGTATCGACAGGGGGCGGGAGAGCAGTACTTC	CAISEYRQGAGEQYF
.	TRBV10-3	TRBJ2-2	.	TGTGCCATCACCGCCGGCCTTAGTAACACCGGGGAGCTGTTTTTT	CAITAGLSNTGELFF
.	TRBV5-1	TRBJ2-7	TRBD2	TGCGCCAGCGCTGGACTAGCGGGAAACGAGCAGTACTTC	CASAGLAGNEQYF
.	TRBV15	TRBJ1-5	.	TGTGCCACCAGCAGAGCGACTCCGGGACTTGGGGGCAATCAGCCCCAGCATTTT	CATSRATPGLGGNQPQHF
.	TRBV19	TRBJ2-5	TRBD1	TGTGCCAGTAGTATAGATCGTGTACAGGGGGCAATGACCCAGTACTTC	CASSIDRVQGAMTQYF
.	TRBV7-9	TRBJ2-3	TRBD2	TGTGCCAGCAGCTCAACGGGACTAGCAACAGATACGCAGTATTTT	CASSSTGLATDTQYF
.	TRBV7-2	TRBJ2-5	.	TGTGCCAGCAGCTCGCGATCCGGGGCCCAGTACTTC	CASSSRSGAQYF
.	TRBV19	TRBJ2-1	.	TGTGCCAGTAGGCAGGGGGGCTTCGGACGGATAGGCAATGAGCAGTTCTTC	CASRQGGFGRIGNEQFF
.	TRBV5-1	TRBJ1-3	.	TGCGCCAGCGGCGGGTCAAAAGGCTTCTCTGGAAACACCATATATTTT	CASGGSKGFSGNTIYF
.	TRBV10-3	TRBJ1-5	TRBD1	TGTGCCATCAGTGAGACCGGGACAGGTGCGGGGAGGCCCCAGCATTTT	CAISETGTGAGRPQHF
few	TRBV19	TRBJ1-5	TRBD1	TGTGCCAGTAGTACACGGACAGGCTCTAATCAGCCCCAGCATTTT	CASSTRTGSNQPQHF
.	TRBV15	TRBJ1-4	.	TGTGCCACCAGCGGGGGTAGGAGGGAAAAACTGTTTTTT	CATSGGRREKLFF
.	TRBV2	TRBJ1-2	.	TGTGCCAGCAGCACATGGGACTATGGCTACACCTTC	CASSTWDYGYTF